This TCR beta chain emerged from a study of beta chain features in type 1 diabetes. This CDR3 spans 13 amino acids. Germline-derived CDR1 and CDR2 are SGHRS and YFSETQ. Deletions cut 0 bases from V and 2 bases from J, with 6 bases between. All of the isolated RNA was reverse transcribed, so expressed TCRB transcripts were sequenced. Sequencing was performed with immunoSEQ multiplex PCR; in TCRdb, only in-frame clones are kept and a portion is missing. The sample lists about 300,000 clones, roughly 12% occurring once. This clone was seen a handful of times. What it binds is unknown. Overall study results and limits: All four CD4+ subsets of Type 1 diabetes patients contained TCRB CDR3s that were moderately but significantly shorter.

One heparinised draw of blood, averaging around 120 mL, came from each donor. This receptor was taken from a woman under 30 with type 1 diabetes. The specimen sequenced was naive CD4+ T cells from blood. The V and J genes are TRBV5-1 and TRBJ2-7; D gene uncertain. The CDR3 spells CASSLGPPYEQYF. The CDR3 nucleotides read TGCGCCAGCAGCTTGGGGCCACCCTACGAGCAGTACTTC.